This TCR beta chain comes out of a study of identical twins. Regarding the study as a whole: The models gave estimates that fell short of the out-of-frame TCR alpha sharing seen in monozygotic twins. The study drew conclusions from cross-sectional statistical analysis, not from following the same donors. Memory repertoires showed no such pattern, whereas abundant cord blood beta clonotypes carried fewer insertions.

Germline loops: CDR1 SGHRS, CDR2 YFSETQ. V lost 2 bases and J lost 5; bases outside the gene matches: 21. CDR3 length: 19 amino acids. TCRdb re-called the 5' RACE reads through MiXCR, storing one row per CDR3 protein. The profile shows 420,000 or so distinct CDR3 sequences, 15% to 20% of them singletons. This clonotype was recorded a few times. Its matching antigen is unknown. V is TRBV5-1 and J is TRBJ2-5, with TRBD2 identical over 7 bases. The sample was naive T cells sorted from blood. This TCR was recovered from a man aged 50 or older in good health. CDR3 in amino acids: CASSLTQLRSGDTTETQYF. CDR3 in DNA: TGCGCCAGCAGCTTAACCCAACTACGCAGCGGGGATACTACGGAGACCCAGTACTTC.